This TCR beta chain emerged from a study of blood T cell repertoires in COVID-19. Germline-derived CDR1 and CDR2 are SQVTM and ANQGSEA. This CDR3 is 13 amino acids long. V was trimmed by 0 bases and J by 9 bases, leaving 12 bases between them. Method: immunoSEQ multiplex PCR; TCRdb's copy keeps in-frame clones and lacks some. The sample records 200,000 to 300,000 clones, about 91% being singletons. The chain employs TRBV29-1 and TRBJ2-1, with D tentatively TRBD1 (6 bases). The sequenced sample was PBMCs or T cells enriched from blood (not recorded which). This TCR was sampled from a woman in her forties with acute COVID-19. CDR3 in DNA: TGCAGCGTTGAAGACTACCGAGGGGGTGAGCAGTTCTTC. It encodes CSVEDYRGGEQFF.